The clone carrying this TCR beta chain was observed a handful of times. What it binds is unknown. These data are taken from a study of T cell repertoires in cytomegalovirus infection. Looking at the study overall: Based on public TCR beta signatures, there were indications of CMV infection and of a matching HLA type.

Broader study findings: The response measured ex vivo was dominated by TCR beta clonotypes (HLA-C-restricted and CMV-specific). Carriage of CMV together with the relevant HLA was identifiable through cumulative public TCR beta family frequency.

TCRdb re-called the reads through MiXCR, storing one row per CDR3 protein. This sample yields roughly 120,000 distinct CDR3 sequences, of which around 10% are seen a single time; about 32% belongs to the top ten. The sequencing input was PBMCs, sequenced either directly or after in vitro stimulation (not recorded which). The receptor was derived from a human donor in good health (CMV status not recorded). Some clones in this sample may be carry-over from other donors' samples.

Here the CDR3 DNA reads TGTGCCAGCACCCGAATGGGGGTCAATGAGCAGTTCTTC. Its translation: CASTRMGVNEQFF. This chain links TRBV2 with TRBJ2-1; tentatively, D is TRBD1 or TRBD2 (5 bases each). Trimming removed 7 bases from V and 6 bases from J, with 13 bases in between. From germline, CDR1 is SNHLY and CDR2 FYNNEI. The CDR3 extends over 13 amino acids.